The rows below give T cell receptor beta chains drawn from one sample of a study of blood T cells in healthy people across ages. Each CDR3 protein gets one entry after TCRdb re-called the 5' RACE reads with MiXCR. The sample records just under 900,000 distinct CDR3 sequences, around 30% being singletons. The sequencing sample was made of blood. The receptors derive from an elderly woman in good health. CDR3s include the opening cysteine and the closing phenylalanine or tryptophan. Each record gives: J gene, clone size, CDR3 length, V gene, D gene, CDR3 DNA, CDR3 protein. A D gene is named only where the DNA matches it firmly. Clone size is shown for a subset of rows, as once, few, many or a class of expanded clone.

>TRBJ1-2|NA|11|TRBV29-1|NA
TGCAGCGTTGAACAGGATCTGGGCTACACCTTC
CSVEQDLGYTF
>TRBJ2-1|NA|16|TRBV7-8|TRBD2
TGTGCCAGCAGCTCGAAGCTAGCGGTTAGAAACAATGAGCAGTTCTTC
CASSSKLAVRNNEQFF
>TRBJ1-5|few|17|TRBV4-3|TRBD1
TGCGCCAGCAGCCAAGATATGGACAGGGGGCGGAATCAGCCCCAGCATTTT
CASSQDMDRGRNQPQHF
>TRBJ2-7|many|19|TRBV7-9|TRBD1
TGTGCCAGCAGCTTAGCCCTGGGGTCCGGGACAGCAAGCTCCTACGAGCAGTACTTC
CASSLALGSGTASSYEQYF
>TRBJ2-2|NA|16|TRBV20-1|NA
TGCAGTGCTAGCCGGTCCGCGAACGCGAACACCGGGGAGCTGTTTTTT
CSASRSANANTGELFF
>TRBJ2-7|NA|15|TRBV2|TRBD2
TGTGCCAGCAGCGCCGGGACTAGCGGGATTGGCGAGCAGTACTTC
CASSAGTSGIGEQYF
>TRBJ1-5|NA|16|TRBV18|TRBD1
TGTGCCAGCTCACCAAACGGACAGGGGAGCAATCAGCCCCAGCATTTT
CASSPNGQGSNQPQHF
>TRBJ2-1|NA|15|TRBV20-1|TRBD2
TGCAGTGCTAGACGACTAGCGGGGGGGTACAATGGGCAGTTCTTC
CSARRLAGGYNGQFF
>TRBJ1-2|once|16|TRBV29-1|TRBD1
TGCAGCGTTGACAACGACCGTGGACAGGGGGCGTTTGGCTACACCTTC
CSVDNDRGQGAFGYTF
>TRBJ2-3|many|16|TRBV6-2/TRBV6-3|TRBD1
TGTGCCAGCAGTTCCAGGGGACAGGGGAGAACAGATACGCAGTATTTT
CASSSRGQGRTDTQYF
>TRBJ2-3|NA|15|TRBV12-3/TRBV12-4|NA
TGTGCCAGCAGTTCGAGGGCAGTGAGGACAGATACGCAGTATTTT
CASSSRAVRTDTQYF
>TRBJ2-5|many|15|TRBV6-2/TRBV6-3|TRBD2
TGTGCCAGCACGGGACTACCAAGGGGTCAAGAGACCCAGTACTTC
CASTGLPRGQETQYF
>TRBJ2-7|NA|15|TRBV12-3/TRBV12-4|NA
TGTGCCAGCAGCCGGCCGGGGGACACGCTCTACGAGCAGTACTTC
CASSRPGDTLYEQYF
>TRBJ2-3|many|13|TRBV6-1|TRBD2
TGTGCCAGCCAACGGGGGGTAGCAGATACGCAGTATTTT
CASQRGVADTQYF
>TRBJ2-7|NA|16|TRBV7-2|TRBD1
TGTGCCAGCAGTAAAGACCGACAGGGCGCTTACAATGAGCAGTACTTC
CASSKDRQGAYNEQYF
>TRBJ2-5|many|17|TRBV20-1|TRBD2
TGCAGTGCTAGAGATTGGGGGACTAGCGGGGGGCAAGAGACCCAGTACTTC
CSARDWGTSGGQETQYF
>TRBJ2-4|NA|14|TRBV30|NA
TGTGCCTGGAGTGTACAGCCAGCCAAAAACATTCAGTACTTC
CAWSVQPAKNIQYF
>TRBJ2-5|once|15|TRBV7-9|NA
TGTGCCAGCAGCTTAGGTCAGGGCTGGGTTGGGACCCGGTACTTC
CASSLGQGWVGTRYF
>TRBJ1-2|NA|18|TRBV7-9|TRBD1
TGTGCCAGCAGCTTAGGCGCGACAGGGTACACAAGAGACTATGGCTACACCTTC
CASSLGATGYTRDYGYTF
>TRBJ2-3|few|13|TRBV20-1|TRBD1
TGCAGTGCTAGATCAGGGGGCCAAGATACGCAGTATTTT
CSARSGGQDTQYF
>TRBJ2-3|many|16|TRBV24-1|TRBD2
TGTGCCACCAGTGACCAGGGACTAGCGATCTCGAATACGCAGTATTTT
CATSDQGLAISNTQYF
>TRBJ2-1|few|13|TRBV20-1|NA
TGCAGTGCTGTAACAGGGCCTAGAAATGAGCAGTTCTTC
CSAVTGPRNEQFF
>TRBJ1-1|NA|17|TRBV5-1|NA
TGCGCCAGCAGTAGAACCCATTTAGACACGTCGAACACTGAAGCTTTCTTT
CASSRTHLDTSNTEAFF
>TRBJ2-7|NA|10|TRBV7-2|NA
TGTGCCAGCAGCTTCTACGGGCAGTACTTC
CASSFYGQYF
>TRBJ2-2|NA|18|TRBV24-1|TRBD1
TGTGCCACCAGTGAGACCGCGGGACAGGGGGCGGGCACCGGGGAGCTGTTTTTT
CATSETAGQGAGTGELFF
>TRBJ1-5|many|15|TRBV15|NA
TGTGCCACCAGCAGAGCGAGGGTTTCGGATCAGCCCCAGCATTTT
CATSRARVSDQPQHF
>TRBJ1-3|NA|15|TRBV12-3/TRBV12-4|TRBD1
TGTGCCAGCAGGCTGACAGGGACCTCTGGAAACACCATATATTTT
CASRLTGTSGNTIYF
>TRBJ2-5|many|12|TRBV7-2|NA
TGTGCCAGCAGCGGAGGGGCCGAGACCCAGTACTTC
CASSGGAETQYF
>TRBJ2-5|NA|15|TRBV7-3|NA
TGTGCCAGCAGCTTAGGACCGACATTGGGAGAGACCCAGTACTTC
CASSLGPTLGETQYF
>TRBJ2-7|many|15|TRBV12-3/TRBV12-4|TRBD1
TGTGCCAGCAGTTTCCCCCCCGGGACAGGGGACGAGCAGTACTTC
CASSFPPGTGDEQYF
>TRBJ2-7|NA|15|TRBV5-5|TRBD2
TGTGCCAGCAGTTCTAGCGGGGATCCGCGGAATGAGCAGTACTTC
CASSSSGDPRNEQYF
>TRBJ2-5|NA|15|TRBV7-2|NA
TGTGCCAGCAGCTATCCCTTGGGGGGAGGAGAGACCCAGTACTTC
CASSYPLGGGETQYF
>TRBJ1-6|many|15|TRBV20-1|NA
TGCAGTGCCAGGCCTGAGGGCTCCTATAATTCACCCCTCCACTTT
CSARPEGSYNSPLHF
>TRBJ1-1|NA|13|TRBV5-1|NA
TGCGCCAGCAGCGTCAGCGAGGGCACTGAAGCTTTCTTT
CASSVSEGTEAFF